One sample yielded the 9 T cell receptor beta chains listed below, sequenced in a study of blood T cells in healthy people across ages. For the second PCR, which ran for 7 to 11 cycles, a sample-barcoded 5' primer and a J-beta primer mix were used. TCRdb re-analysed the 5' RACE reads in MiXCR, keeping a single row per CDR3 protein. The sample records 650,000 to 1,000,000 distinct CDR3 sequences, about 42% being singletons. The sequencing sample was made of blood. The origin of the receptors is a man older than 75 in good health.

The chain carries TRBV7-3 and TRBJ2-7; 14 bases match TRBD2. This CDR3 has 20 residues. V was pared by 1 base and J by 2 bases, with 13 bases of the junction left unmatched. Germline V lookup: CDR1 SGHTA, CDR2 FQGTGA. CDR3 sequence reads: CASSLMKGTSGSGFTYEQYF. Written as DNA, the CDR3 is TGTGCCAGCAGCTTAATGAAAGGGACTAGCGGGAGTGGTTTCACCTACGAGCAGTACTTC.

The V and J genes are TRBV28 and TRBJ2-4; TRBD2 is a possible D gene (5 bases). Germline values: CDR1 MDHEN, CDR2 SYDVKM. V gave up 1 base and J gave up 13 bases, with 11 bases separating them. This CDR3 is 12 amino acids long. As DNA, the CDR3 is TGTGCCAGCAGTTTATACCAAAGGGAGCAGTACTTC. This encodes CASSLYQREQYF. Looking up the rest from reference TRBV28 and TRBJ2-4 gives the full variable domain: DVKVTQSSRYLVKRTGEKVFLECVQDMDHENMFWYRQDPGLGLRLIYFSYDVKMKEKGDIPEGYSVSREKKERFSLILESASTNQTSMYLCASSLYQREQYFGAGTRLSVL.

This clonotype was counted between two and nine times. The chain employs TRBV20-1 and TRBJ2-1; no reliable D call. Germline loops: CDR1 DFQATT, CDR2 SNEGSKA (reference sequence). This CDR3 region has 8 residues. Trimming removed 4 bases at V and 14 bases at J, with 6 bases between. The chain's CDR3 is CSATRKFF. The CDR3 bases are TGCAGTGCTACCAGAAAGTTCTTC.

CDR3 sequence: CAAQGEGYTF. As DNA, the CDR3 is TGTGCCGCCCAGGGAGAAGGCTACACCTTC. The J gene is TRBJ1-2, the V gene TRBV10-3; a weak D match, TRBD1 (5 bases). Germline CDR1 ENHRY, CDR2 SYGVKD. The germline V and J ends were trimmed by 11 bases and 8 bases, with 12 bases remaining between them. The CDR3 runs 10 residues.

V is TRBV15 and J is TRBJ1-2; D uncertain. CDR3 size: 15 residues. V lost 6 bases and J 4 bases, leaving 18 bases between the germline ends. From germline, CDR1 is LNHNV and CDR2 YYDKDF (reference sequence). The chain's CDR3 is CATRRSTNSAYGYTF. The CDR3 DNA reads TGTGCCACCAGGAGGAGCACGAATAGCGCCTATGGCTACACCTTC.

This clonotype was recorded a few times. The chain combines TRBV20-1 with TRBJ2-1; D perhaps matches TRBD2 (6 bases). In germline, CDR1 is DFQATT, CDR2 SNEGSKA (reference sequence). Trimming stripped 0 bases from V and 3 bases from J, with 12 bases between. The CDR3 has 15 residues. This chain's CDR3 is CSARDTSRNYNEQFF. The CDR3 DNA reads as TGCAGTGCTAGAGATACTAGCAGGAACTACAATGAGCAGTTCTTC.

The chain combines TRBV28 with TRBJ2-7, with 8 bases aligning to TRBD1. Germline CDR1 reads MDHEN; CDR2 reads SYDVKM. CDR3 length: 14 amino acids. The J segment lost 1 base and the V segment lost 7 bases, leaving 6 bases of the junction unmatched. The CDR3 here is CASMGQEKSYEQYF. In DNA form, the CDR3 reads TGTGCCAGCATGGGACAGGAAAAATCCTACGAGCAGTACTTC. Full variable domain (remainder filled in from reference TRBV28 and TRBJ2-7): DVKVTQSSRYLVKRTGEKVFLECVQDMDHENMFWYRQDPGLGLRLIYFSYDVKMKEKGDIPEGYSVSREKKERFSLILESASTNQTSMYLCASMGQEKSYEQYFGPGTRLTVT.

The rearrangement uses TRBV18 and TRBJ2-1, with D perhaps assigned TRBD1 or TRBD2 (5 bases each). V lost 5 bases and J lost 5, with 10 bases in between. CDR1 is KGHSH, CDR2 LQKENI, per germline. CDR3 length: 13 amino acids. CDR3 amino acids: CASSTGTDNEQFF. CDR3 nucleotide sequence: TGTGCCAGCTCAACCGGGACCGACAATGAGCAGTTCTTC.

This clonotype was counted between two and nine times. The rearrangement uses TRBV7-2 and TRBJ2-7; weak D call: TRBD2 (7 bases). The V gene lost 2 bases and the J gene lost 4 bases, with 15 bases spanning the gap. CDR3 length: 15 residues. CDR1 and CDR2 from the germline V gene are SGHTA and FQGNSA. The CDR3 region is CASSLNRGAAYEQYF. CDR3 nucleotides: TGTGCCAGCAGCTTAAACCGGGGGGCGGCATACGAGCAGTACTTC.